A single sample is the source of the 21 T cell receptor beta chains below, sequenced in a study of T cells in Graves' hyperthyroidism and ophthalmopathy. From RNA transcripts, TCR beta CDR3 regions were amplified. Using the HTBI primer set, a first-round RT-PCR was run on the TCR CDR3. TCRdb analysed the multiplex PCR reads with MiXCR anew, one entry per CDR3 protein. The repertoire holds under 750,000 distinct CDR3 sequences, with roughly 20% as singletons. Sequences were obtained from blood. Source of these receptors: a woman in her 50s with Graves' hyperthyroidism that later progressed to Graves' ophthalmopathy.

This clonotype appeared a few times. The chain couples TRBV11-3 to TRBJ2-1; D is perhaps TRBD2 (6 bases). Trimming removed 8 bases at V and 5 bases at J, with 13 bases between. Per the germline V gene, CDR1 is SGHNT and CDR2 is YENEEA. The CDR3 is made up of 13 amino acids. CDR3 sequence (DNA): TGTGCCAGCGGGGCGGGATACAACAATGAGCAGTTCTTC. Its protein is CASGAGYNNEQFF.

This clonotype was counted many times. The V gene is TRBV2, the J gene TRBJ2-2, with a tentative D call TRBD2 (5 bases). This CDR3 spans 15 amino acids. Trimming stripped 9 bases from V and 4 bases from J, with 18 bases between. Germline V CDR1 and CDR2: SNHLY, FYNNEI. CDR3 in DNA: TGTGCCAGTCACGCGTCCCGGGGTCTCACCGGGGAGCTGTTTTTT. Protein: CASHASRGLTGELFF.

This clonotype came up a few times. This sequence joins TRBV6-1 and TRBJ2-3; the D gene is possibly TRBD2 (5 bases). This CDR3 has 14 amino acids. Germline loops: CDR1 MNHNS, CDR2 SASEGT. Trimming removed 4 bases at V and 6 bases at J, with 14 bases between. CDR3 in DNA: TGTGCCAGCAGTGCACGAGCGGTCCCGGATACGCAGTATTTT. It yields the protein CASSARAVPDTQYF.

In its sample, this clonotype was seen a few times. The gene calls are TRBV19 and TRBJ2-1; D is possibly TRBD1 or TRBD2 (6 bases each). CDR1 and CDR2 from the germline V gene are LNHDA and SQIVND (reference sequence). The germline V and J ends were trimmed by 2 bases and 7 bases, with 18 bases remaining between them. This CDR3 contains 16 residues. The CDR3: CASSIRPGGALNEQFF. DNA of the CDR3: TGTGCCAGTAGTATAAGGCCCGGGGGCGCGTTGAATGAGCAGTTCTTC.

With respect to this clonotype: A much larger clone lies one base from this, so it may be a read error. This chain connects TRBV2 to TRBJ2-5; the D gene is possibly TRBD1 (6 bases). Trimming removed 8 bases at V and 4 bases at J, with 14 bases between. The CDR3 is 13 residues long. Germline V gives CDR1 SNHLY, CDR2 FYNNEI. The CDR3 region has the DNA TGTGCCAGCCGGACAGTGGAAAGAGAGACCCAGTACTTC. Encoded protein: CASRTVERETQYF.

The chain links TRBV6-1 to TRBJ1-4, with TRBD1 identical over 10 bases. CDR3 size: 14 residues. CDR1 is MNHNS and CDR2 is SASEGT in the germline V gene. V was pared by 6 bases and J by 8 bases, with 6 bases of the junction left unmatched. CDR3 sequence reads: CASSRDRGREKLFF. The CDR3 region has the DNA TGTGCCAGCAGCCGCGACAGGGGGCGAGAAAAACTGTTTTTT.

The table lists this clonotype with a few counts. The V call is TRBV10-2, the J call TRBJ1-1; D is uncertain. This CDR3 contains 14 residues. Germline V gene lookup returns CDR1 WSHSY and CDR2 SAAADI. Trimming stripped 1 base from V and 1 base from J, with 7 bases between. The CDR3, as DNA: TGCGCCAGCAGTGAGTTGGAGGAGAACACTGAAGCTTTCTTT. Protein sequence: CASSELEENTEAFF.

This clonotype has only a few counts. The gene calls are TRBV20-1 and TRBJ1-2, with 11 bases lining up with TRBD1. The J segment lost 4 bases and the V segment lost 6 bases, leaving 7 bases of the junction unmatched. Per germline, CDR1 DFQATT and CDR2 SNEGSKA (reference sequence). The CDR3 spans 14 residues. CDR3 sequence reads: CSALGQGAGYGYTF. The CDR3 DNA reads TGCAGTGCCCTTGGACAGGGGGCTGGCTATGGCTACACCTTC.

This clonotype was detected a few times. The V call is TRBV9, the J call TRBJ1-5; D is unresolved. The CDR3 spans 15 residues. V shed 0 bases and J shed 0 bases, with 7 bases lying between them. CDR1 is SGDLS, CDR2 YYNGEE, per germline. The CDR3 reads CASSVGADSNQPQHF. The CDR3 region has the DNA TGTGCCAGCAGCGTAGGAGCTGATAGCAATCAGCCCCAGCATTTT. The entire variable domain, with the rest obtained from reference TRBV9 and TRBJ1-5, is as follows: DSGVTQTPKHLITATGQRVTLRCSPRSGDLSVYWYQQSLDQGLQFLIQYYNGEERAKGNILERFSAQQFPDLHSELNLSSLELGDSALYFCASSVGADSNQPQHFGDGTRLSIL.

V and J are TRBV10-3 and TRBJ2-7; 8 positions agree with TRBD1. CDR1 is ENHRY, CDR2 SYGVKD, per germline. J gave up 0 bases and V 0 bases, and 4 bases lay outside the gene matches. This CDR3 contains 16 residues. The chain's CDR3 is CAISESPGQDSYEQYF. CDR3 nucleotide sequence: TGTGCCATCAGTGAGTCGCCGGGACAGGACTCCTACGAGCAGTACTTC.

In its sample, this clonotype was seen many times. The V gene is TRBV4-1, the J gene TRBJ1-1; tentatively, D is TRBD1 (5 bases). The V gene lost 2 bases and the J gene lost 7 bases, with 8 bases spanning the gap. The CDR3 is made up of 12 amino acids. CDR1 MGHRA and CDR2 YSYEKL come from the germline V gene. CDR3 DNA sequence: TGCGCCAGCAGCCAATGGGGGAATGAAGCTTTCTTT. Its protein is CASSQWGNEAFF.

The CDR3 is CASSRGTGAVGETQYF. The CDR3, as DNA: TGTGCCAGCTCACGGGGGACAGGGGCGGTCGGAGAGACCCAGTACTTC. This chain connects TRBV18 to TRBJ2-5; 10 bases map to TRBD1. Unmatched junction bases numbered 9, after V lost 4 bases and J lost 4 bases. Germline CDR1 and CDR2: KGHSH and LQKENI. The CDR3 extends over 16 amino acids.

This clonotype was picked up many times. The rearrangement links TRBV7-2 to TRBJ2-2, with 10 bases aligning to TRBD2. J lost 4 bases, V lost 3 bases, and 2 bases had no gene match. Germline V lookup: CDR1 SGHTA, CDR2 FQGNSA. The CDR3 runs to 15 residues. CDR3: CASSFIAGGTGELFF. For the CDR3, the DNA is TGTGCCAGCAGCTTCATAGCGGGGGGCACCGGGGAGCTGTTTTTT. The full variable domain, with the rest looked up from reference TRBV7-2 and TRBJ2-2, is GAGVSQSPSNKVTEKGKDVELRCDPISGHTALYWYRQSLGQGLEFLIYFQGNSAPDKSGLPSDRFSAERTGGSVSTLTIQRTQQEDSAVYLCASSFIAGGTGELFFGEGSRLTVL.

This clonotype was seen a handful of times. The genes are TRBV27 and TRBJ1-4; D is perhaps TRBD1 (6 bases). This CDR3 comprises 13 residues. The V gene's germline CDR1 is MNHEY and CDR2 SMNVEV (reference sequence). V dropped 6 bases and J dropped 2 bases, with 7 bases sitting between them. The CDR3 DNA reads TGTGCCAGCAGACAGGGCACTAATGAAAAACTGTTTTTT. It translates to CASRQGTNEKLFF.

CDR3 region: CSASGSAVGSNQPQHF. CDR3 DNA: TGCAGTGCTAGCGGGTCGGCGGTGGGTAGCAATCAGCCCCAGCATTTT. The chain recombines TRBV20-1 with TRBJ1-5; no clear D. Germline V lookup: CDR1 DFQATT, CDR2 SNEGSKA (reference sequence). Trimming pared 3 bases from V and 0 bases from J, leaving 15 bases between. This CDR3 region has 16 residues.

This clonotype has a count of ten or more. Written as DNA, the CDR3 is TGTGCCAGCAGCCAAGACTATGGGTTCGAAGCTTTCTTT. It translates to CASSQDYGFEAFF. This chain links TRBV3-1 with TRBJ1-1; D not certain. Germline CDR1 is LGHDT and CDR2 is YNNKEL (reference sequence). The CDR3 has 13 residues. The V end was cut by 0 bases, the J end by 8 bases, with 10 bases between.

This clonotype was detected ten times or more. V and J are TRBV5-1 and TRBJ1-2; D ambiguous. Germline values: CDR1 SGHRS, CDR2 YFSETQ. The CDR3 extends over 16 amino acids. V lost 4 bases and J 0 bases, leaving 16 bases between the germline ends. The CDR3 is CASSRGRDLANYGYTF. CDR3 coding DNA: TGCGCCAGCAGCCGCGGACGGGATCTAGCTAACTATGGCTACACCTTC.

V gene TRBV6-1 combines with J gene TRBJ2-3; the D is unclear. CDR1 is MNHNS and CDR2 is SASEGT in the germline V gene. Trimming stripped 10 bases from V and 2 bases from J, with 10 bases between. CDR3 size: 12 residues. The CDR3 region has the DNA TGTGCCACCCTGGGAAACACAGATACGCAGTATTTT. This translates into CATLGNTDTQYF.

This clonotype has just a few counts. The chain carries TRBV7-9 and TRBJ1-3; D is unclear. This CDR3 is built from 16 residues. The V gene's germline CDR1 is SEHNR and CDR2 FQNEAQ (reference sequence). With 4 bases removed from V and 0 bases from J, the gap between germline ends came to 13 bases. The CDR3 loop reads CASSSFSASSGNTIYF. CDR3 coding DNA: TGTGCCAGCAGCTCCTTCTCGGCCAGCTCTGGAAACACCATATATTTT.

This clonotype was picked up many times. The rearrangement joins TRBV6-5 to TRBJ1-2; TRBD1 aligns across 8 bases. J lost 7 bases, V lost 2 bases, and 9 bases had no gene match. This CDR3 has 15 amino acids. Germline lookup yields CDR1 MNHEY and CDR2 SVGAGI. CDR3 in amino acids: CASSYPGGQWSGYTF. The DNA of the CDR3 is TGTGCCAGCAGTTACCCAGGGGGCCAGTGGAGTGGCTACACCTTC.

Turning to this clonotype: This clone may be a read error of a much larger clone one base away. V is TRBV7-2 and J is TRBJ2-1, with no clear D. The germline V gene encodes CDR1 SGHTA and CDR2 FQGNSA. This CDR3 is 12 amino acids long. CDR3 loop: CASSYQYNKQFF. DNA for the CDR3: TGTGCCAGCAGCTATCAATACAATAAGCAGTTCTTC.